The 17 T cell receptor beta chains presented below share a single source sample, sequenced in a study of blood T cells in healthy people across ages. The use of a sample-barcoded 5' primer and a J-beta primer mix characterized a second PCR of roughly 6 to 12 cycles. A single record per CDR3 protein comes from TCRdb applying MiXCR to the 5' RACE reads. Of about 970,000 distinct CDR3 sequences listed, about 51% are singletons. Sequencing was carried out using blood. These receptors were collected from a woman between 55 and 75 years old in good health.

The table lists this clonotype with many counts. The J gene is TRBJ2-7, the V gene TRBV7-6; tentatively, D is TRBD2 (6 bases). From germline, CDR1 is SGHVS and CDR2 FNYEAQ. Trimming left V 2 bases short and J 2 bases short, with 10 bases between. The CDR3 spans 14 residues. CDR3: CASSLSRTTYEQYF. The CDR3 DNA sequence: TGTGCCAGCAGCTTATCCAGGACTACCTACGAGCAGTACTTC.

Only a few counts were recorded for this clonotype. This chain connects TRBV18 to TRBJ1-2, with 8 bases identical to TRBD1. CDR1 KGHSH and CDR2 LQKENI come from the germline V gene. V shed 5 bases and J 5 bases; nucleotides not matched to a gene: 10. The CDR3 is 15 residues long. The CDR3 loop reads CASSGGTGAPYGYTF. DNA of the CDR3: TGTGCCAGCTCAGGCGGGACAGGTGCCCCTTATGGCTACACCTTC. Supplemented by reference TRBV18 and TRBJ1-2, the full variable domain reads NAGVMQNPRHLVRRRGQEARLRCSPMKGHSHVYWYRQLPEEGLKFMVYLQKENIIDESGMPKERFSAEFPKEGPSILRIQQVVRGDSAAYFCASSGGTGAPYGYTFGSGTRLTVV.

In its sample, this clonotype was seen a few times. This rearrangement joins TRBV12-3 or TRBV12-4 to TRBJ2-7, with D possibly being TRBD2 (5 bases). The germline V and J ends were trimmed by 3 bases and 4 bases, with 13 bases remaining between them. The CDR3 covers 14 residues. The DNA for the CDR3 is TGTGCCAGCAGTTTTACGGCGGGCCAATACGAGCAGTACTTC. It yields the protein CASSFTAGQYEQYF.

This clonotype came up a few times. CDR3 residues: CASYRAQETQYF. The DNA for the CDR3 is TGTGCCAGCTACAGGGCGCAAGAGACCCAGTACTTC. The chain employs TRBV2 and TRBJ2-5; perhaps TRBD1 as D (6 bases). Germline values: CDR1 SNHLY, CDR2 FYNNEI. The CDR3 is 12 amino acids. V shed 8 bases and J shed 2 bases, with 9 bases lying between them.

This sequence joins TRBV2 and TRBJ1-2; 10 positions agree with TRBD1. Germline assignment: CDR1 SNHLY and CDR2 FYNNEI. J gave up 1 base and V 6 bases, and 14 bases lay outside the gene matches. There are 18 residues in the CDR3. CDR3 nucleotide sequence: TGTGCCAGCAGGGGGTCCGGGACAGGGGTCTCCTATAACTATGGCTACACCTTC. This codes for CASRGSGTGVSYNYGYTF.

This clonotype was recorded many times. This chain uses TRBV6-2 or TRBV6-3 with TRBJ2-7; perhaps D is TRBD1 or TRBD2 (5 bases each). Germline CDR1 reads MNHEY; CDR2 reads SVGEGT. The CDR3 loop spans 13 amino acids. V was clipped by 5 bases and J by 6 bases, with 14 bases between them. CDR3 residues: CASSLRERGEQYF. CDR3 sequence (DNA): TGTGCCAGCAGTCTCAGGGAGCGCGGCGAGCAGTACTTC.

V gene TRBV14 combines with J gene TRBJ2-1, with 8 bases fitting TRBD2. With 4 bases clipped from V and 3 bases from J, the junction kept 5 bases outside the gene matches. Germline V lookup: CDR1 SGHDN, CDR2 FVKESK. This CDR3 comprises 15 residues. The DNA for the CDR3 is TGTGCCAGCAGCCTACTAGCGGCTCTCTACAATGAGCAGTTCTTC. This sequence encodes CASSLLAALYNEQFF. Complete variable domain (other parts from reference TRBV14 and TRBJ2-1): EAGVTQFPSHSVIEKGQTVTLRCDPISGHDNLYWYRRVMGKEIKFLLHFVKESKQDESGMPNNRFLAERTGGTYSTLKVQPAELEDSGVYFCASSLLAALYNEQFFGPGTRLTVL.

The chain combines TRBV15 with TRBJ2-2; D remains unclear. The CDR3 covers 17 residues. Trimming removed 1 base at V and 4 bases at J, with 16 bases between. Germline V gene data show CDR1 as LNHNV and CDR2 as YYDKDF (reference sequence). CDR3 region: CATSRGGQTRVTGELFF. CDR3 coding DNA: TGTGCCACCAGCAGAGGAGGCCAGACACGCGTCACCGGGGAGCTGTTTTTT.

J is TRBJ1-1 and V is TRBV20-1; 9 bases match TRBD1. This CDR3 is built from 12 residues. Germline V gene data show CDR1 as DFQATT and CDR2 as SNEGSKA (reference sequence). The CDR3 DNA follows: TGCAGCCCGGGACAGGGAAACACTGAAGCTTTCTTT. This encodes CSPGQGNTEAFF.

This chain uses TRBV20-1 with TRBJ2-1; D not certain. CDR3 length equals 12 residues. Germline values: CDR1 DFQATT, CDR2 SNEGSKA (reference sequence). Trimming pared 2 bases from V and 9 bases from J, leaving 11 bases between. The CDR3 protein is CSARRVGSEQFF. For the CDR3, the DNA is TGCAGTGCTAGAAGGGTCGGAAGTGAGCAGTTCTTC.

This chain uses TRBV6-6 with TRBJ2-1, with TRBD1 matching 8 bases. CDR3 length equals 16 residues. Trimming at V came to 0 bases and at J to 12 bases, leaving 13 bases not matched to a gene. Germline loops: CDR1 MNHNY, CDR2 SVGAGI (reference sequence). CDR3 coding DNA: TGTGCCAGCAGTTACTCGACCGGACAGGGCCTTTCGGGGCAGTTCTTC. It is translated as CASSYSTGQGLSGQFF.

V and J are TRBV7-9 and TRBJ1-1; 8 positions match TRBD1. This CDR3 has 15 residues. V gave up 8 bases and J gave up 0 bases; unmatched junction bases: 8. The germline gives CDR1 SEHNR, CDR2 FQNEAQ (reference sequence). This CDR3 is CASGWWTGLNTEAFF. CDR3 DNA sequence: TGTGCCAGCGGCTGGTGGACAGGGTTGAACACTGAAGCTTTCTTT.

The chain is built from TRBV7-2 and TRBJ2-1, with 8 nucleotides matching TRBD2. CDR3 length: 16 amino acids. CDR1 and CDR2 (germline): SGHTA, FQGNSA. V was clipped by 3 bases and J by 2 bases; unmatched bases: 6. This chain's CDR3 is CASSFKAGGTYNEQFF. DNA of the CDR3: TGTGCCAGCAGCTTTAAGGCGGGAGGTACCTACAATGAGCAGTTCTTC.

Written as DNA, the CDR3 is TGCAGTGCTACTAAGCGGGATCCCACAGATACGCAGTATTTT. Protein product: CSATKRDPTDTQYF. The chain links TRBV20-1 to TRBJ2-3, with TRBD2 identical over 7 bases. The V and J ends lost 4 bases and 2 bases, in that order; junction bases with no gene match: 6. CDR3 length equals 14 residues. Germline CDR1 reads DFQATT; CDR2 reads SNEGSKA (reference sequence).

This clonotype was picked up many times. CDR3 protein: CSARDRGQGGHEQYF. For the CDR3, the DNA is TGCAGTGCTAGAGATAGAGGACAGGGTGGCCACGAGCAGTACTTC. V gene TRBV20-1 combines with J gene TRBJ2-7; 8 positions agree with TRBD1. With V trimmed by 0 bases and J by 5 bases, 9 bases remained unmatched. Per the germline V gene, CDR1 is DFQATT and CDR2 is SNEGSKA (reference sequence). The CDR3 is made up of 15 amino acids.

A single count supports this clonotype. The gene calls are TRBV18 and TRBJ2-5; D assignment may be TRBD1 or TRBD2 (5 bases each). Germline-derived CDR1 and CDR2 are KGHSH and LQKENI. The CDR3 loop spans 13 amino acids. V shed 5 bases and J shed 11 bases, with 18 bases lying between them. The CDR3 nucleotides read TGTGCCAGCTCAAATGCCCCAGGGAGTGAGCAGTACTTC. Encoded protein: CASSNAPGSEQYF.

The chain employs TRBV28 and TRBJ1-5, with TRBD1 matching over 9 bases. CDR3 size: 15 residues. In germline, CDR1 is MDHEN, CDR2 SYDVKM. J was trimmed by 10 bases and V by 5 bases; bases with no gene match: 12. The CDR3 loop is CASSRPGQGRQPQHF. Here the CDR3 DNA reads TGTGCCAGCAGTAGACCGGGACAGGGCCGCCAACCCCAGCATTTT.